Presented here are 24 T cell receptor beta chains from one specimen sequenced in a study of blood T cells in healthy people across ages. Primers used in a second PCR of roughly 7 to 11 cycles were a sample-barcoded 5' primer and a J-beta primer mix. TCRdb re-called the 5' RACE reads with MiXCR, one entry per CDR3 protein. The sample records over 300,000 distinct CDR3 sequences, 45% to 65% being singletons. Sequenced material: blood. All receptors derive from a man in his sixties in good health.

This clonotype has more than one count but fewer than ten. The rearrangement uses TRBV13 and TRBJ2-7, with TRBD1 matching over 7 bases. Unmatched junction bases numbered 14, after V lost 6 bases and J lost 3 bases. The germline V gene encodes CDR1 PRHDT and CDR2 FYEKMQ (reference sequence). The CDR3 consists of 16 residues. The CDR3 DNA follows: TGTGCCAGCAGTCCAATAGGGACAGAAAGGGGCTACGAGCAGTACTTC. This codes for CASSPIGTERGYEQYF.

This chain links TRBV5-1 with TRBJ2-1; no firm D call. The V end was cut by 4 bases, the J end by 11 bases, with 10 bases between. Germline-derived CDR1 and CDR2 are SGHRS and YFSETQ. The CDR3 has 11 amino acids. The CDR3 nucleotides are TGCGCCAGCAGCGGAAATCGTCAGCAGTTCTTC. Translation gives CASSGNRQQFF.

The J gene is TRBJ2-7, the V gene TRBV5-1; 8 bases match TRBD2. Germline assignment: CDR1 SGHRS and CDR2 YFSETQ. The trim removed 0 bases at V and 3 bases at J, leaving 5 bases unmatched. The CDR3 length is 15 residues. CDR3 in amino acids: CASSLDGGGFYEQYF. The CDR3 DNA reads as TGCGCCAGCAGCTTGGATGGCGGGGGGTTCTACGAGCAGTACTTC. The full variable domain, with the rest looked up from reference TRBV5-1 and TRBJ2-7, is KAGVTQTPRYLIKTRGQQVTLSCSPISGHRSVSWYQQTPGQGLQFLFEYFSETQRNKGNFPGRFSGRQFSNSRSEMNVSTLELGDSALYLCASSLDGGGFYEQYFGPGTRLTVT.

J is TRBJ2-7 and V is TRBV20-1; D is perhaps TRBD1 or TRBD2 (5 bases each). This CDR3 is 15 amino acids long. With 1 base removed from V and 0 bases from J, the gap between germline ends came to 13 bases. Germline V gene lookup returns CDR1 DFQATT and CDR2 SNEGSKA (reference sequence). The CDR3 sequence is CSARGGDLSSYEQYF. CDR3 DNA: TGCAGTGCTAGAGGAGGGGACCTTAGCTCCTACGAGCAGTACTTC.

The chain is built from TRBV14 and TRBJ1-1; no firm D call. Trimming left V 1 base short and J 7 bases short, with 4 bases between. The V gene's germline CDR1 is SGHDN and CDR2 FVKESK. The CDR3 is 11 residues long. Here the CDR3 DNA reads TGTGCCAGCAGCCAAGGGTTTGAAGCTTTCTTT. It codes for CASSQGFEAFF. Filled out from reference TRBV14 and TRBJ1-1, the complete variable domain reads EAGVTQFPSHSVIEKGQTVTLRCDPISGHDNLYWYRRVMGKEIKFLLHFVKESKQDESGMPNNRFLAERTGGTYSTLKVQPAELEDSGVYFCASSQGFEAFFGQGTRLTVV.

This chain connects TRBV29-1 to TRBJ2-5; D call uncertain. V dropped 7 bases and J dropped 13 bases, with 22 bases sitting between them. Germline CDR1 reads SQVTM; CDR2 reads ANQGSEA. CDR3 length: 12 residues. This chain's CDR3 is CSANLGTYERYF. Written as DNA, the CDR3 is TGCAGCGCCAACTTGGGAACCTACGAGCGGTACTTC. Looking up the rest from reference TRBV29-1 and TRBJ2-5 gives the full variable domain: SAVISQKPSRDICQRGTSLTIQCQVDSQVTMMFWYRQQPGQSLTLIATANQGSEATYESGFVIDKFPISRPNLTFSTLTVSNMSPEDSSIYLCSANLGTYERYFGPGTRLLVL.

This clonotype has more than one count but fewer than ten. The chain joins TRBV20-1 to TRBJ2-5; TRBD2 aligns across 8 bases. The CDR3 totals 15 residues. Germline CDR1 is DFQATT and CDR2 is SNEGSKA (reference sequence). J was trimmed by 11 bases and V by 6 bases; bases with no gene match: 20. This CDR3 reads CSAPKGGLAIHEQYF. The CDR3 coding sequence is TGCAGTGCACCCAAGGGTGGACTAGCCATCCATGAGCAGTACTTC.

The rearrangement joins TRBV12-3 or TRBV12-4 to TRBJ2-3; 7 bases are shared with TRBD2. This CDR3 comprises 15 residues. V was pared by 5 bases and J by 0 bases, with 5 bases of the junction left unmatched. The CDR3 loop reads CASSTHGGSTDTQYF. The CDR3 nucleotides are TGTGCCAGCAGTACCCACGGGGGGAGCACAGATACGCAGTATTTT.

The chain combines TRBV25-1 with TRBJ1-1; the D gene is possibly TRBD1 (5 bases). Trimming left V 11 bases short and J 1 base short, with 14 bases between. The CDR3 has 13 amino acids. The germline gives CDR1 MGHDK, CDR2 SYGVNS. For the CDR3, the DNA is TGTGCCTCCCGGGACTGGGAGAACACTGAAGCTTTCTTT. This translates into CASRDWENTEAFF.

Notes on this clonotype: Possible read error: a much larger clone is one base away. The chain carries TRBV6-1 and TRBJ2-3, with a weak D call TRBD2 (6 bases). CDR1 is MNHNS, CDR2 SASEGT, per germline. V lost 10 bases and J lost 2, with 16 bases in between. This CDR3 contains 14 residues. The CDR3 is CATGLTGTTDTQYF. DNA of the CDR3: TGTGCCACCGGACTAACGGGCACCACAGATACGCAGTATTTT.

This clonotype was observed a handful of times. The chain is built from TRBV6-2 or TRBV6-3 and TRBJ2-3, with D maybe TRBD2 (7 bases). The V end lost 6 bases, the J end lost 2 bases, and 15 bases lay between the germline ends. The CDR3 is made up of 15 amino acids. The germline V gene encodes CDR1 MNHEY and CDR2 SVGEGT. The chain's CDR3 is CASSRRGGPTDTQYF. In DNA, the CDR3 is TGTGCCAGCAGCCGCCGCGGGGGCCCCACAGATACGCAGTATTTT.

Concerning this clonotype itself: A much larger clone sits a single nucleotide away, making a read error possible. The gene calls are TRBV29-1 and TRBJ2-7, with D possibly TRBD2 on 5 matching bases. CDR1 SQVTM and CDR2 ANQGSEA come from the germline V gene. The CDR3 is made up of 11 amino acids. V dropped 7 bases and J dropped 7 bases, with 14 bases sitting between them. CDR3: CSAGLDWEQYF. The CDR3 DNA sequence: TGCAGCGCAGGACTCGACTGGGAGCAGTACTTC.

The chain is built from TRBV7-2 and TRBJ2-3, with TRBD2 matching over 7 bases. The CDR3 totals 15 residues. J lost 0 bases, V lost 3 bases, and 3 bases had no gene match. Germline V CDR1 and CDR2: SGHTA, FQGNSA. As DNA, the CDR3 is TGTGCCAGCAGCTTTACTAGCGTCAGCACAGATACGCAGTATTTT. It codes for CASSFTSVSTDTQYF.

This chain uses TRBV7-2 with TRBJ2-7, with 10 bases lining up with TRBD2. This CDR3 is built from 17 residues. Per germline, CDR1 SGHTA and CDR2 FQGNSA. Trimming cost V 0 bases and J 7 bases; bases outside gene matches: 12. CDR3 residues: CASSLALVAGGSNEQYF. The CDR3 coding sequence is TGTGCCAGCAGCTTAGCGCTTGTAGCGGGGGGCTCCAATGAGCAGTACTTC.

This chain links TRBV6-2 or TRBV6-3 with TRBJ2-5; 7 bases agree with TRBD2. The V gene's germline CDR1 is MNHEY and CDR2 SVGEGT. V lost 0 bases, J lost 4 bases, and 8 bases stayed unmatched. The CDR3 covers 16 residues. As DNA, the CDR3 is TGTGCCAGCAGTTACTCGAGTATTGCGGGAGCAGAGACCCAGTACTTC. This encodes CASSYSSIAGAETQYF.

Turning to this clonotype: One junction end disagrees with the germline gene, perhaps due to a read error. The rearrangement links TRBV20-1 to TRBJ1-1; D ambiguous. This CDR3 comprises 12 residues. CDR1 DFQATT and CDR2 SNEGSKA come from the germline V gene (reference sequence). CDR3 in amino acids: CSAREAGSEAFF. The CDR3 DNA reads as TGTAGTGCTAGAGAGGCTGGGAGTGAAGCTTTCTTT.

This clonotype was seen repeatedly, ten times or more. At one end the junction does not follow the germline gene, possibly because of a read error. The V call is TRBV11-2, the J call TRBJ2-5; maybe TRBD1 (6 bases). The V gene's germline CDR1 is SGHAT and CDR2 FQNNGV. CDR3 size: 14 residues. Here the CDR3 reads CASSLEQGRETQYF. CDR3 DNA: TGTGCCAGCAGCCTAGAACAGGGAAGAGAGACCCAGTACTTC.

The chain joins TRBV10-3 to TRBJ2-3; D possibly uses TRBD1 or TRBD2 (5 bases each). The CDR3 has 14 amino acids. Deletions cut 5 bases from V and 1 base from J, with 10 bases between. Germline V gene lookup returns CDR1 ENHRY and CDR2 SYGVKD. CDR3 bases: TGTGCCATCAGTCGAGAGGGGCGCACAGATACGCAGTATTTT. This codes for CAISREGRTDTQYF.

This clonotype was seen a few times. The rearrangement joins TRBV11-2 to TRBJ2-7; no reliable D call. V dropped 4 bases and J dropped 0 bases, with 13 bases sitting between them. The CDR3 consists of 15 residues. Per the germline V gene, CDR1 is SGHAT and CDR2 is FQNNGV. The CDR3 loop is CASSSDRTASYEQYF. The CDR3 DNA sequence: TGTGCCAGCAGCTCCGACCGGACGGCCTCCTACGAGCAGTACTTC.

The chain has TRBV27 and TRBJ1-1; D is perhaps TRBD1 (5 bases). Germline V gives CDR1 MNHEY, CDR2 SMNVEV (reference sequence). V gave up 5 bases and J gave up 4 bases, with 11 bases separating them. The CDR3 is 13 residues long. The CDR3 coding sequence is TGTGCCAGCAGTATAAGGGGAAGCACTGAAGCTTTCTTT. Its protein is CASSIRGSTEAFF.

This chain links TRBV20-1 with TRBJ2-1; 11 bases match TRBD2. The J segment lost 5 bases and the V segment lost 5 bases, leaving 8 bases of the junction unmatched. This CDR3 has 15 amino acids. Germline assignment: CDR1 DFQATT and CDR2 SNEGSKA (reference sequence). The CDR3 coding sequence is TGCAGTGCTCGAACACTAGCGGGAGTCCACAATGAGCAGTTCTTC. Translation: CSARTLAGVHNEQFF.

The V gene is TRBV20-1, the J gene TRBJ1-4; D is possibly TRBD1 (5 bases). With 3 bases removed from V and 5 bases from J, the gap between germline ends came to 13 bases. CDR3 length: 14 amino acids. Germline V gives CDR1 DFQATT, CDR2 SNEGSKA (reference sequence). CDR3 bases: TGCAGTGCTAGCCGGGACGGCCGAAATGAAAAACTGTTTTTT. This sequence encodes CSASRDGRNEKLFF.

This chain connects TRBV30 to TRBJ2-4; no clear D gene. Germline V gene lookup returns CDR1 GTSNPN and CDR2 SVGIG (reference sequence). The CDR3 runs to 14 residues. Trimming left V 2 bases short and J 0 bases short, with 8 bases between. The CDR3 is CAWSPKGAKNIQYF. CDR3 DNA sequence: TGTGCCTGGAGTCCGAAGGGAGCCAAAAACATTCAGTACTTC.

This chain uses TRBV9 with TRBJ2-4; 16 bases fit TRBD2. The end of the DNA fits TRBJ2-5 better, so the J call may be wrong. CDR1 and CDR2 from the germline V gene are SGDLS and YYNGEE. This CDR3 has 17 residues. This chain's CDR3 is CASSVGLAGGRLETQYF. The CDR3 DNA is TGTGCCAGCAGCGTGGGACTAGCGGGGGGGCGGCTGGAGACCCAGTACTTC.